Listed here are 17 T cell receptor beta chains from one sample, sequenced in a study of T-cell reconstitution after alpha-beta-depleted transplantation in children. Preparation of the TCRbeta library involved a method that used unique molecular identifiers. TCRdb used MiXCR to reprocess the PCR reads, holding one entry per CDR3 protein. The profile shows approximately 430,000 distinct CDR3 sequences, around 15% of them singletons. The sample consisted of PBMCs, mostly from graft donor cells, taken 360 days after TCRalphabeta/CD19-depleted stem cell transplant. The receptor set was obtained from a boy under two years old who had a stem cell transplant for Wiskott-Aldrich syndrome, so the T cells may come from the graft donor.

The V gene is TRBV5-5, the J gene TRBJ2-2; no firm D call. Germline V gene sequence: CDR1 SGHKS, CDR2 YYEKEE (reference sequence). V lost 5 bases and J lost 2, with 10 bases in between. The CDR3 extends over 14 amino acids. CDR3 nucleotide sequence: TGTGCCAGCAGGACCATCTCAAACACCGGGGAGCTGTTTTTT. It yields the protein CASRTISNTGELFF. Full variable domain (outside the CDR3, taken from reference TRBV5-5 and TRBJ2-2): DAGVTQSPTHLIKTRGQQVTLRCSPISGHKSVSWYQQVLGQGPQFIFQYYEKEERGRGNFPDRFSARQFPNYSSELNVNALLLGDSALYLCASRTISNTGELFFGEGSRLTVL.

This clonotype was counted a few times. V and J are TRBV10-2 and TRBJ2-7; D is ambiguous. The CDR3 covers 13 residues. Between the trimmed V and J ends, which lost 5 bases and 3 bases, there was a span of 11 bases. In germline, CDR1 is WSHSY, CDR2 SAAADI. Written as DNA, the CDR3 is TGCGCCAGCAGTCGTCTTATCGGCTACGAGCAGTACTTC. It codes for CASSRLIGYEQYF.

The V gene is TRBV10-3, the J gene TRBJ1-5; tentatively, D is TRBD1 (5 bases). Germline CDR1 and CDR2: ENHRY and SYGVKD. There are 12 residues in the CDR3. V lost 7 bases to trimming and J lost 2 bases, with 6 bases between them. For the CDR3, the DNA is TGTGCCATCAAAGGGGGCAATCAGCCCCAGCATTTT. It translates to CAIKGGNQPQHF.

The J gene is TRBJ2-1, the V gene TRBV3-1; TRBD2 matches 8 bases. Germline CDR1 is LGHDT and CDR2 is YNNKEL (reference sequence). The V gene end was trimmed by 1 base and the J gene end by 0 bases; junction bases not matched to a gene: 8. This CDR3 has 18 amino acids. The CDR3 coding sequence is TGTGCCAGCAGCCAAGGCATAGCGGGAAGGAGCTCCTACAATGAGCAGTTCTTC. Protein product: CASSQGIAGRSSYNEQFF.

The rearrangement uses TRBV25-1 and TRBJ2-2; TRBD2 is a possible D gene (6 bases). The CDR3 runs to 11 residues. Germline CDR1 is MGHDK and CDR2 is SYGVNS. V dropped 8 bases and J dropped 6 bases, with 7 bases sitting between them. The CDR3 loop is CASWGAGELFF. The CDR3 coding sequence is TGTGCCAGCTGGGGGGCCGGGGAGCTGTTTTTT.

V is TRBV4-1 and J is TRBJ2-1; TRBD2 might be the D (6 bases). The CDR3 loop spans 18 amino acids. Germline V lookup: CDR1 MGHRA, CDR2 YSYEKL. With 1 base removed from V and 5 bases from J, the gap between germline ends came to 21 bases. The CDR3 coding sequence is TGCGCCAGCAGCCAAGGTCTCCGTGGCGGGGCGGTCCACAATGAGCAGTTCTTC. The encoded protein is CASSQGLRGGAVHNEQFF.

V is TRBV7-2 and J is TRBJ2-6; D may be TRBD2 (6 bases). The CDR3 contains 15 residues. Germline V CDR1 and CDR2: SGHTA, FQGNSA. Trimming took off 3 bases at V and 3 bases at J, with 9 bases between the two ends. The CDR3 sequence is CASSFGGLGANVLTF. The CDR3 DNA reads TGTGCCAGCAGCTTTGGGGGACTTGGGGCCAACGTCCTGACTTTC.

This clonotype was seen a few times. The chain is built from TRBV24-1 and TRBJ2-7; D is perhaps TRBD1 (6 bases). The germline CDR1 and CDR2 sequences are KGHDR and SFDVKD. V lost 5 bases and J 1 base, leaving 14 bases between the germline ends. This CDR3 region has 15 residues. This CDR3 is CATSGHRAGSYEQYF. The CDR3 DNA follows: TGTGCCACCAGTGGACACAGGGCGGGTTCCTACGAGCAGTACTTC.

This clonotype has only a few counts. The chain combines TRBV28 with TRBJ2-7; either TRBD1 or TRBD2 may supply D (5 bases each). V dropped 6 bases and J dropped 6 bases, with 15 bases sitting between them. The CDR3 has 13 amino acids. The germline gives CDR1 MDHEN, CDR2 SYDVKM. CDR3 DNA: TGTGCCAGCAGCTTGTGGGGGTCCGGCGAGCAGTACTTC. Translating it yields CASSLWGSGEQYF. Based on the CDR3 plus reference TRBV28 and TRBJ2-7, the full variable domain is DVKVTQSSRYLVKRTGEKVFLECVQDMDHENMFWYRQDPGLGLRLIYFSYDVKMKEKGDIPEGYSVSREKKERFSLILESASTNQTSMYLCASSLWGSGEQYFGPGTRLTVT.

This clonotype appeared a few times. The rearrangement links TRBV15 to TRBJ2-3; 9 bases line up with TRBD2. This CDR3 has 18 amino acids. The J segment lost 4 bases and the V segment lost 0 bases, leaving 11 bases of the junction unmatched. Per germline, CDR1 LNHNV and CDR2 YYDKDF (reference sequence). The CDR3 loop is CATSRDPQRGAYADTQYF. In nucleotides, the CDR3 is TGTGCCACCAGCAGAGACCCCCAGCGGGGGGCTTATGCAGATACGCAGTATTTT. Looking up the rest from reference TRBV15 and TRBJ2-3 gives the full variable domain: DAMVIQNPRYQVTQFGKPVTLSCSQTLNHNVMYWYQQKSSQAPKLLFHYYDKDFNNEADTPDNFQSRRPNTSFCFLDIRSPGLGDTAMYLCATSRDPQRGAYADTQYFGPGTRLTVL.

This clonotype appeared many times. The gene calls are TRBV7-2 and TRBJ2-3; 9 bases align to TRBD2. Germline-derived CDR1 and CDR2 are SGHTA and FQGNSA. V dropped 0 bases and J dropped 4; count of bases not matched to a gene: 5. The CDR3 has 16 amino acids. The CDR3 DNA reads TGTGCCAGCAGCTTAGCTAGCGGGAGTCAGTCAGATACGCAGTATTTT. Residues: CASSLASGSQSDTQYF.

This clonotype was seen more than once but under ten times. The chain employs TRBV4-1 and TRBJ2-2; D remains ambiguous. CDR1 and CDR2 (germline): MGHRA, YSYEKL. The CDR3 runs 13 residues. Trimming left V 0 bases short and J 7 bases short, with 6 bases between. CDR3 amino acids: CASSQDWGGELFF. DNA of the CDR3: TGCGCCAGCAGCCAAGATTGGGGCGGGGAGCTGTTTTTT.

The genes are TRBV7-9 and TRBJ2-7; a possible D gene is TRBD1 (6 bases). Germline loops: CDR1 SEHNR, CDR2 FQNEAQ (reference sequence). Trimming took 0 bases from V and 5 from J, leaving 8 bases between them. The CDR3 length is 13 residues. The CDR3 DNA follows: TGTGCCAGCAGCTTAGCGGGGGCGGACGAGCAGTACTTC. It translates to CASSLAGADEQYF.

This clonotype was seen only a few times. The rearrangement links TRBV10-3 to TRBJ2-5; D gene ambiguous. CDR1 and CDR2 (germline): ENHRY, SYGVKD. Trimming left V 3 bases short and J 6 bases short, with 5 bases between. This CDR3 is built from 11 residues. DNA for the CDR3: TGTGCCATCAGTGATAGGAAGACCCAGTACTTC. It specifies CAISDRKTQYF.

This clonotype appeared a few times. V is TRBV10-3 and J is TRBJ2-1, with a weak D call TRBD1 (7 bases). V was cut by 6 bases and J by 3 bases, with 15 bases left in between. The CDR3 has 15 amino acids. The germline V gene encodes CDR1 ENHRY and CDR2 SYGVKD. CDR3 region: CAIRTPGGLYNEQFF. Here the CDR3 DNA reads TGTGCCATCAGAACCCCAGGGGGACTCTACAATGAGCAGTTCTTC.

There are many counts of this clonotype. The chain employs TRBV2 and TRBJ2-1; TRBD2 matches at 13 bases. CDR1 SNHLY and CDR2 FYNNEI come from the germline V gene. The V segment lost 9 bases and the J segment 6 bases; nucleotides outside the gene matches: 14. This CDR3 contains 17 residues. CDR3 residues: CARRTSGGLRGFNEQFF. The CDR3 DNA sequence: TGTGCCAGAAGGACTAGCGGGGGCCTTAGGGGGTTCAATGAGCAGTTCTTC.

The CDR3 reads CASSLSRGGRYEQYF. The CDR3 bases are TGCGCCAGCAGCTTGTCTCGGGGGGGCCGCTACGAGCAGTACTTC. The chain uses TRBV5-1 and TRBJ2-7; 8 nucleotides agree with TRBD2. Germline V gene sequence: CDR1 SGHRS, CDR2 YFSETQ. The ends lost 1 base at V and 3 bases at J; junction bases unmatched: 6. This CDR3 has 15 amino acids.